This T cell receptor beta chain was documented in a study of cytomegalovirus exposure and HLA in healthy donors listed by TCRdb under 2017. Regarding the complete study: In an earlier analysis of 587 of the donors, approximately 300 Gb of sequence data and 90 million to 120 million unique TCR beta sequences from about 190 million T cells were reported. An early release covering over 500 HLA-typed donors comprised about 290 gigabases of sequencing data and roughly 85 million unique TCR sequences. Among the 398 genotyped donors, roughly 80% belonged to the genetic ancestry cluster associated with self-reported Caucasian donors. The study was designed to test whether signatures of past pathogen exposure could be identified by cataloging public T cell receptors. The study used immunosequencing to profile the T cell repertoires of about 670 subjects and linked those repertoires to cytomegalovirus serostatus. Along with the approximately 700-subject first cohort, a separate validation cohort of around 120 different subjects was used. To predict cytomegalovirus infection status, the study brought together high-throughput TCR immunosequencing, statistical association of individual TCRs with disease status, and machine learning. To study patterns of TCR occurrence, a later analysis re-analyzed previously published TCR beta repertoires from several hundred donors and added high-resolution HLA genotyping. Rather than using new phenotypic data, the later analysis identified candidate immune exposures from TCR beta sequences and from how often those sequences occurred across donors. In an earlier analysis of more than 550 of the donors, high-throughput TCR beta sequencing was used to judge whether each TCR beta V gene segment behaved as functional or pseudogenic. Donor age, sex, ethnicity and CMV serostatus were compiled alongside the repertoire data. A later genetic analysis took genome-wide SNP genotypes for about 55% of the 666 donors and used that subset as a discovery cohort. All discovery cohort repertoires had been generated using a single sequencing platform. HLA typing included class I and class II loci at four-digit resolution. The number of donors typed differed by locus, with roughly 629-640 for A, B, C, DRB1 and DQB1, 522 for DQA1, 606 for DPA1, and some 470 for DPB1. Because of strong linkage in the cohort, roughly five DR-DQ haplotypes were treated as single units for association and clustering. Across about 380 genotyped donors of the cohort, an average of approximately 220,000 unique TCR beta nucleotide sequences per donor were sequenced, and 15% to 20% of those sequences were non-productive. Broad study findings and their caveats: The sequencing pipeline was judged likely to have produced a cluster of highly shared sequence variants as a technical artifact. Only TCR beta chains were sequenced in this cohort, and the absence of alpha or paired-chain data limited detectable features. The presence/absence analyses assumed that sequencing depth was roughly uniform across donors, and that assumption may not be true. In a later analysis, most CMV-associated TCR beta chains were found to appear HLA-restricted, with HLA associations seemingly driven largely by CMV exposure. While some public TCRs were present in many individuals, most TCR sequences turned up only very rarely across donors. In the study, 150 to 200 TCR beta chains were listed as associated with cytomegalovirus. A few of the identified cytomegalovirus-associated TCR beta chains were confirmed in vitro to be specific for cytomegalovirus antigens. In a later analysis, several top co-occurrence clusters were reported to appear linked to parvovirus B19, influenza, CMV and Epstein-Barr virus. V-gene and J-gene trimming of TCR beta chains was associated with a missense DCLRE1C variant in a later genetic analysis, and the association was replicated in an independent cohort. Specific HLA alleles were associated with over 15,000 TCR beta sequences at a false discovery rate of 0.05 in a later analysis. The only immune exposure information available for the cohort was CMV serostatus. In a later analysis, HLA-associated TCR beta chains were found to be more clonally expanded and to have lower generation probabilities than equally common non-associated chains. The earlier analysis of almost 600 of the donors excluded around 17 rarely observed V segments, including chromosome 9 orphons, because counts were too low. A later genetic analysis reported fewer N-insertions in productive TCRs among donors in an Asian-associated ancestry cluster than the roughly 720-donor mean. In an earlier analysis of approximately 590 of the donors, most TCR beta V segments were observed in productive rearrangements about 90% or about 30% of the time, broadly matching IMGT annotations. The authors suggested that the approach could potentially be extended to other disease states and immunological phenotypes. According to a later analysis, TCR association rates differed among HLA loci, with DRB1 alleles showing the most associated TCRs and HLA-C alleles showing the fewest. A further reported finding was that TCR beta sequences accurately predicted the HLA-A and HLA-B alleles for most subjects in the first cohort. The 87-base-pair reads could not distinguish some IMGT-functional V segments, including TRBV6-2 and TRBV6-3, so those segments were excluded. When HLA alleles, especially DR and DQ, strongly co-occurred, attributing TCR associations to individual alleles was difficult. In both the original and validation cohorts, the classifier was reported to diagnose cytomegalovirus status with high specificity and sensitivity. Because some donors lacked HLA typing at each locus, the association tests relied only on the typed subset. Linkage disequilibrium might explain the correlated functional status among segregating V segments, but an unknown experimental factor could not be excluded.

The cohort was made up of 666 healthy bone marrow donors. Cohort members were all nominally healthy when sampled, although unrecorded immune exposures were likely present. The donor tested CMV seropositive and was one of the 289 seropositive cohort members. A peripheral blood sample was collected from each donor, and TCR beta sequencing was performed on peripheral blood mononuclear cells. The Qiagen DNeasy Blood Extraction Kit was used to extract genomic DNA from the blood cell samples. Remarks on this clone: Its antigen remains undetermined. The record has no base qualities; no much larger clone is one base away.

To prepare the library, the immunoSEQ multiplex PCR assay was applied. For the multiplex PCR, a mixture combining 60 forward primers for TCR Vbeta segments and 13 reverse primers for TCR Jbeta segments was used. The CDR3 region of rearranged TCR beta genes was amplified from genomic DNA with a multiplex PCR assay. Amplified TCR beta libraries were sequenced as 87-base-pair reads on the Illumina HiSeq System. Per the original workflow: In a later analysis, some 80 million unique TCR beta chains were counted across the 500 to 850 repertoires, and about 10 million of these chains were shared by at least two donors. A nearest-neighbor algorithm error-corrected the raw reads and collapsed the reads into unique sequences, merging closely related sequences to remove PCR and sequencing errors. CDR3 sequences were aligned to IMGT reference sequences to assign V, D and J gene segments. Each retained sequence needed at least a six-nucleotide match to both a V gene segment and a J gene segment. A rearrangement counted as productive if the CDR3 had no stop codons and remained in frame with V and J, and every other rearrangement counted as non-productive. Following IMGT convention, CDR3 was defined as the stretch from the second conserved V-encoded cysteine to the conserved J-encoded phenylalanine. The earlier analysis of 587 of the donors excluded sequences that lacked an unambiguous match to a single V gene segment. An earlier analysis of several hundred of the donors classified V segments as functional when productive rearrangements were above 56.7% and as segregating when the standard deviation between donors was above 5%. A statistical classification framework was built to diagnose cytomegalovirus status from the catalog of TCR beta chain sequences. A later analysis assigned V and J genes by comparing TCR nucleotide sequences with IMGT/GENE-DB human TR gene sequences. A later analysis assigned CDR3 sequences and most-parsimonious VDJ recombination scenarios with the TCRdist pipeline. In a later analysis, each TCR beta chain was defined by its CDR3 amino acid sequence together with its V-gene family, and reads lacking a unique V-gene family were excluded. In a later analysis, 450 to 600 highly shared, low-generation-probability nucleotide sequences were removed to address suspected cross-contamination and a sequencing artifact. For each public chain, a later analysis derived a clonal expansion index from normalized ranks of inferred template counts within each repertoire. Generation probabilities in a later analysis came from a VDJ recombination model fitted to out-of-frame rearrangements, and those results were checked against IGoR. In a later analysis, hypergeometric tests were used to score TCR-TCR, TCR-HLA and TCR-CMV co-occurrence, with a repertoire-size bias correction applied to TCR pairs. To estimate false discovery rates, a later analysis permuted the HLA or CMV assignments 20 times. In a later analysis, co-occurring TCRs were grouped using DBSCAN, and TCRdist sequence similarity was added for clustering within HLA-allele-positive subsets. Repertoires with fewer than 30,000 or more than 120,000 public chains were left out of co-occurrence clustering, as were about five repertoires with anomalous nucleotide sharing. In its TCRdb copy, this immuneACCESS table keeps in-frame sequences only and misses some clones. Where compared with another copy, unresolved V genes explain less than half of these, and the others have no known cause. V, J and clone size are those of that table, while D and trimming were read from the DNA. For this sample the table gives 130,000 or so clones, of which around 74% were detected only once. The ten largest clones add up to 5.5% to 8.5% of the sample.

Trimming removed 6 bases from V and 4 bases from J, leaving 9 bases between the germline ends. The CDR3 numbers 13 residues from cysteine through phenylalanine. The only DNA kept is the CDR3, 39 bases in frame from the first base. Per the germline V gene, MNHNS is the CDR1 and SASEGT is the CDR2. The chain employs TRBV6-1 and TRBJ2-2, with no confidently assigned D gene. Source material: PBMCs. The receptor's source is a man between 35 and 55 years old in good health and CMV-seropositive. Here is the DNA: TGTGCCAGCAGCCGGGTTCCCACCGGGGAGCTGTTTTTT. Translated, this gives CASSRVPTGELFF.